This T cell receptor (beta chain) was obtained from a study of cytomegalovirus exposure and HLA in healthy donors. The length of the CDR3 is 14 residues. Germline V CDR1 and CDR2: SNHLY, FYNNEI. Trimming cost V 6 bases and J 4 bases; bases outside gene matches: 6. When sampled, the donors appeared nominally healthy, though they likely had unrecorded immune exposures. Study-level points and caveats: Data from an earlier analysis indicated that most TCR beta V segments were productive either about 90% or about 30% of the time.

About this clone: Its antigen is unidentified.

The PCR used 60 Vbeta and 13 Jbeta primers. The assay was immunoSEQ multiplex PCR, and TCRdb's table has in-frame clones only and misses some. The data hold 90,000 to 150,000 clones, with about 80% observed a single time. This chain joins TRBV2 and TRBJ2-1; 7 nucleotides line up with TRBD1. This sequence was found in a human donor in good health. Sequencing input: PBMCs. The CDR3 sequence is CASRNRGRYNEQFF. The CDR3 DNA reads TGTGCCAGCAGAAACAGGGGCCGTTACAATGAGCAGTTCTTC.